This T cell receptor (beta chain) was recovered during a study of blood T cell repertoires in COVID-19 (dated by TCRdb to the early 2020s). About the investigation overall: Samples from collaborators originated in the United States, Italy and Spain and spanned both the acute and convalescent phases of COVID-19. The prospective study material was composed of cDNA or gDNA derived from T cells, B-cell-depleted T cells, or PBMCs. Subjects who had been exposed to COVID-19, were actively infected with it, or had recovered from it provided the deeply sampled blood TCRbeta repertoires that made up the dataset. The repertoires were released in a freely available public database meant as a resource for research on the immune response to SARS-CoV-2. The samples were drawn from the first 160 participants of the ongoing ImmuneRACE study and from 950 to 1,500 subjects provided by 6 global collaborators. The sample metadata nearly always contained a de-identified subject ID, COVID-19 status, age in years and sex. HLA class I and class II types, where available, came from metadata supplied by the sample provider rather than from assay-based typing. The study at large found these results: The quantity of clinical and demographic metadata differed by source and by participant and was supplied without curation.

TCRbeta CDR3 regions were amplified from genomic DNA by means of the immunoSEQ Assay, a bias-controlled multiplex PCR. The authors' analysis ran thus. Nucleated cell counts per sample were estimated from amplification of reference gene primers within the assay. Sequence reads were collapsed and filtered to measure the absolute abundance of every unique TCRbeta CDR3 rearrangement. Productive Simpson clonality was computed per sample as the square root of Simpson's diversity index over productive rearrangements. TCRdb retrieved this table from immuneACCESS and kept in-frame rearrangements only. Not all clones are present; in checked studies, unresolved V genes account for under half, and no reason is known for the remainder. V and J calls and clone size are given by that table; D and trimming were obtained from the DNA. The sample yields 75,000 to 95,000 clones; over 90% were counted once. The ten largest clonotypes hold about 1.7% of the sample.

About this clone itself: Its antigen is not yet known. Base qualities are missing; no much larger clone stands one base away.

Relative to germline, V is missing 4 bases and J is missing 4 bases, with 16 bases of the junction outside any gene match. The CDR3, from cysteine to phenylalanine, totals 19 residues. Left in the record is the CDR3 DNA by itself, 57 bases read in frame from the first base. CDR1 and CDR2 are read off the germline V gene as LGHNA and YSLEER. The collaborating institutions used their own protocols to collect whole blood in K2EDTA tubes. Collaborator samples were shipped for TCRbeta analysis as frozen whole blood, isolated PBMCs, or DNA extracted from either sample type. Sample: peripheral blood. The origin of this receptor is a man aged 55 to 70 with acute or convalescent COVID-19. The chain uses TRBV4-3 and TRBJ2-2, and 9 junctional nucleotides match TRBD1. The CDR3 in this case is CASSLTSNNRGRSTGELFF. The DNA sequence reads TGCGCCAGCAGCCTCACCTCAAATAACAGGGGGCGCAGCACCGGGGAGCTGTTTTTT.